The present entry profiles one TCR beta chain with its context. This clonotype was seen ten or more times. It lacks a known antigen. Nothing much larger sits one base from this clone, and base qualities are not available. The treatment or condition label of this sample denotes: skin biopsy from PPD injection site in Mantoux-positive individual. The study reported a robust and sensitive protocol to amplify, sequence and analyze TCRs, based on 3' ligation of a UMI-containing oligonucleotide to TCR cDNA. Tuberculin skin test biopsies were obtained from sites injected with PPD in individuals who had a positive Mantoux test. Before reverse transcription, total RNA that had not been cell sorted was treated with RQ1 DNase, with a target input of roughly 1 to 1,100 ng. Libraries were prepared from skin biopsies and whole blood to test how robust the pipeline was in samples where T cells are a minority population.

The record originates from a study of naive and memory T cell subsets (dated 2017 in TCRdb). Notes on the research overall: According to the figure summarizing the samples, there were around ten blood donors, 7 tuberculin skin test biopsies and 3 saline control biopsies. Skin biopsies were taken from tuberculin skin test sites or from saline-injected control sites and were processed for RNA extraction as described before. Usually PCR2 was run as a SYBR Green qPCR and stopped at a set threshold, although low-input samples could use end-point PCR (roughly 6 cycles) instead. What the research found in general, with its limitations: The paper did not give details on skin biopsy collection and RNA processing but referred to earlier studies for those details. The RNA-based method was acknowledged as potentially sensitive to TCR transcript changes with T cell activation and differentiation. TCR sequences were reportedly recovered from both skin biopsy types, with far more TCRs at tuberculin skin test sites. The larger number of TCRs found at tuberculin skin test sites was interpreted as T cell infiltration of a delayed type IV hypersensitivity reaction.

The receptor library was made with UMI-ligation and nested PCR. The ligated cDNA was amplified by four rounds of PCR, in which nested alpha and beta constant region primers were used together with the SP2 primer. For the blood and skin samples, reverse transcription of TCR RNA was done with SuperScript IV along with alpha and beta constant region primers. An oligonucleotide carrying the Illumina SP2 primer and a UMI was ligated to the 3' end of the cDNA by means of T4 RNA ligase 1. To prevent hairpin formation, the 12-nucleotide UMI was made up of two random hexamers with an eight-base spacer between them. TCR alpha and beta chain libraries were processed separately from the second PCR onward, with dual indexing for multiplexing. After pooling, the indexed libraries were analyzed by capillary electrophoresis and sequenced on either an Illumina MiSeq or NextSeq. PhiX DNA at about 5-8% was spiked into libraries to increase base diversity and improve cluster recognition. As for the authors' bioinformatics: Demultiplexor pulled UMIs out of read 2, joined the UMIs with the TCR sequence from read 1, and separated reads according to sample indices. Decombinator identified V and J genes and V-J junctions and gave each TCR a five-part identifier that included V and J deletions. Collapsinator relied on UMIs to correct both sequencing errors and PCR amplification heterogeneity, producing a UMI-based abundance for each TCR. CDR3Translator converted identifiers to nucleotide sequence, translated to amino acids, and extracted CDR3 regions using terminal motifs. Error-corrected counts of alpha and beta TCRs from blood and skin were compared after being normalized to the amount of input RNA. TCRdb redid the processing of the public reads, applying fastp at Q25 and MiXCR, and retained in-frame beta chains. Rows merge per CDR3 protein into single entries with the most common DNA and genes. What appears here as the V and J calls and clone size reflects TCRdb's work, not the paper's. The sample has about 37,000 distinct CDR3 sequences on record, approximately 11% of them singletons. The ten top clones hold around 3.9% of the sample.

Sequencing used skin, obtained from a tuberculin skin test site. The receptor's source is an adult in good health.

The CDR3 protein: CASSFEGARNQPQHF. The DNA sequence is as follows: TGTGCCAGCAGTTTTGAGGGGGCTCGCAATCAGCCCCAGCATTTT. The V and J genes are TRBV28 and TRBJ1-5; 7 junctional bases match TRBD1. The cysteine opens and the phenylalanine closes a CDR3 of 15 amino acids. The sequence is cut down to CDR3 DNA, 45 bases in frame from base 1. Taken from the germline V gene, the CDR1 and CDR2 loops are MDHEN and SYDVKM. Trimmed from V: 3 bases; trimmed from J: 2 bases; junction bases lacking a gene match: 4.